This T cell receptor beta chain stems from a study of cytomegalovirus exposure and HLA in healthy donors. This PCR relied on a set of 60 Vbeta primers and 13 Jbeta primers. The assay was immunoSEQ multiplex PCR, and TCRdb's table has in-frame clones only and misses some. The sample lists fewer than 200,000 clones; 70% to 80% were seen once. Study-level points and caveats: Earlier analysis found most TCR beta V segments productive about 87% or about 30% of the time.

CDR1 and CDR2 from the germline V gene are SGHTA and FQGTGA. The CDR3 totals 13 residues. The V gene lost 3 bases and the J gene lost 4 bases, with 9 bases spanning the gap. Note on this clone: Its specificity is not known.

The sample was PBMCs. This receptor was identified in a female donor in good health and CMV-seronegative. This chain connects TRBV7-3 to TRBJ1-1, with D maybe TRBD1 (6 bases). The CDR3 DNA is TGTGCCAGCAGCTTTGGGGGCGGCACTGAAGCTTTCTTT. Translation: CASSFGGGTEAFF.